Each of the 24 T cell receptor beta chains below was sequenced from the same sample in a study of T cell responses to AZD1222 COVID-19 vaccine. The table came from immunoSEQ multiplex PCR; TCRdb's copy has only in-frame clones and leaves some out. There are 100,000 to 150,000 clones in the sample; roughly nine tenths occur only once, and 4.2% lies in the top ten. The sample here was peripheral blood, taken on day 0 of AZD1222 vaccination. Every receptor here comes from an adult in good health.

V is TRBV28 and J is TRBJ1-4, with D possibly matching TRBD1 (6 bases). The CDR3 is 16 amino acids. The V gene lost 1 base and the J gene lost 10 bases, with 19 bases spanning the gap. CDR1 and CDR2 (germline): MDHEN, SYDVKM. CDR3 sequence: CASSLFGGSPSGKLFF. For the CDR3, the DNA is TGTGCCAGCAGTTTATTTGGGGGCTCCCCGTCGGGAAAACTGTTTTTT.

V is TRBV5-1 and J is TRBJ1-1, with D possibly being TRBD1 (5 bases). This CDR3 region has 15 residues. V was clipped by 0 bases and J by 4 bases, with 13 bases between them. Germline CDR1 and CDR2: SGHRS and YFSETQ. CDR3 nucleotides: TGCGCCAGCAGCTTGGAACGGGGGTTGGGCACTGAAGCTTTCTTT. Protein product: CASSLERGLGTEAFF.

The chain carries TRBV28 and TRBJ1-1; 8 bases agree with TRBD1. The CDR3 is 13 amino acids. Germline assignment: CDR1 MDHEN and CDR2 SYDVKM. J gave up 4 bases and V 8 bases, and 6 bases lay outside the gene matches. CDR3 DNA: TGTGCCAGCCCCCGACAGGGGAGCACTGAAGCTTTCTTT. Translating gives CASPRQGSTEAFF.

This sequence joins TRBV5-1 and TRBJ2-7; TRBD1 agrees at 9 bases. With V trimmed by 4 bases and J by 6 bases, 11 bases remained unmatched. The CDR3 covers 15 residues. In germline, CDR1 is SGHRS, CDR2 YFSETQ. The CDR3, as DNA: TGCGCCAGCAGCCAGGACGGGACAGGGCTTCTCGAGCAGTACTTC. This sequence encodes CASSQDGTGLLEQYF.

V gene TRBV24-1 combines with J gene TRBJ2-3; maybe TRBD2 (7 bases). The CDR3 has 13 amino acids. CDR1 is KGHDR and CDR2 is SFDVKD in the germline V gene. Trimming shortened V by 4 bases and J by 4 bases, and 8 bases separated the two germline ends. The CDR3 coding sequence is TGTGCCACCAGTGAGGGGGGGCCAGATACGCAGTATTTT. Translated: CATSEGGPDTQYF.

The gene calls are TRBV24-1 and TRBJ1-2; the D gene is possibly TRBD1 (6 bases). This CDR3 has 14 amino acids. The germline gives CDR1 KGHDR, CDR2 SFDVKD. V was shortened by 2 bases and J by 4 bases, with 10 bases between the two germline ends. The CDR3, as DNA: TGTGCCACCAGTGATTCGACAGGCATCTATGGCTACACCTTC. Translating it yields CATSDSTGIYGYTF.

The J gene is TRBJ2-5, the V gene TRBV5-6, with D possibly matching TRBD2 (6 bases). The CDR3 has 15 amino acids. Trimming took 3 bases from V and 3 from J, leaving 15 bases between them. CDR1 SGHDT and CDR2 YYEEEE come from the germline V gene. CDR3 nucleotides: TGTGCCAGCAGCTCGAAGAGGACTACCGAAGAGACCCAGTACTTC. Protein sequence: CASSSKRTTEETQYF.

The rearrangement uses TRBV28 and TRBJ2-7; D may be TRBD2 (6 bases). The CDR3 totals 16 residues. The germline gives CDR1 MDHEN, CDR2 SYDVKM. V lost 3 bases, J lost 5 bases, and 20 bases lay in between. The CDR3 region has the DNA TGTGCCAGCAGTTTGTCTGGTCCTCGGGGGATCCACGAGCAGTACTTC. It is translated as CASSLSGPRGIHEQYF.

This chain links TRBV18 with TRBJ2-3, with 9 positions matching TRBD1. The trim removed 3 bases at V and 2 bases at J, leaving 3 bases unmatched. From germline, CDR1 is KGHSH and CDR2 LQKENI. The CDR3 is 15 amino acids. CDR3 amino acids: CASSPGQGHTDTQYF. Here the CDR3 DNA reads TGTGCCAGCTCACCGGGACAGGGTCACACAGATACGCAGTATTTT.

In its sample, this clone was seen a few times. V and J are TRBV20-1 and TRBJ1-2, with a possible D match to TRBD1 (6 bases). The CDR3 consists of 11 residues. V gave up 8 bases and J gave up 6 bases, with 13 bases separating them. In germline, CDR1 is DFQATT, CDR2 SNEGSKA (reference sequence). This CDR3 reads CSHQGRNGYTF. In DNA, the CDR3 is TGCAGTCACCAGGGGAGGAATGGCTACACCTTC.

The chain combines TRBV4-2 with TRBJ2-3, with D hard to call. The CDR3 is 15 amino acids. CDR1 is LGHNA, CDR2 YNFKEQ, per germline. V lost 4 bases and J 0 bases, leaving 11 bases between the germline ends. DNA for the CDR3: TGTGCCAGCAGCCGCTCGGATCTTAGCACAGATACGCAGTATTTT. Translation: CASSRSDLSTDTQYF.

The chain links TRBV7-2 to TRBJ2-5; 9 bases align to TRBD2. This CDR3 spans 15 amino acids. From germline, CDR1 is SGHTA and CDR2 FQGNSA. The trim removed 2 bases at V and 2 bases at J, leaving 3 bases unmatched. CDR3 sequence: CASSLISGGQETQYF. The CDR3 coding sequence is TGTGCCAGCAGCTTAATTAGCGGGGGTCAAGAGACCCAGTACTTC.

This chain joins TRBV7-9 and TRBJ2-3; weak D call: TRBD1 (8 bases). Trimming stripped 6 bases from V and 3 bases from J, with 16 bases between. The CDR3 sequence is 15 residues long. Germline V CDR1 and CDR2: SEHNR, FQNEAQ (reference sequence). In DNA form, the CDR3 reads TGTGCCAGCAGATCGGACAGGGAGGGTACAGATACGCAGTATTTT. Translating it yields CASRSDREGTDTQYF. The full variable domain, completed using reference TRBV7-9 and TRBJ2-3, is DTGVSQNPRHKITKRGQNVTFRCDPISEHNRLYWYRQTLGQGPEFLTYFQNEAQLEKSRLLSDRFSAERPKGSFSTLEIQRTEQGDSAMYLCASRSDREGTDTQYFGPGTRLTVL.

The chain joins TRBV10-3 to TRBJ1-1; TRBD1 matches at 7 bases. This CDR3 contains 14 residues. Germline CDR1 and CDR2: ENHRY and SYGVKD. V gave up 4 bases and J gave up 4 bases; unmatched junction bases: 6. CDR3 amino acids: CAISGRQGSTEAFF. DNA of the CDR3: TGTGCCATCAGTGGACGACAGGGTAGCACTGAAGCTTTCTTT.

J is TRBJ1-2 and V is TRBV12-3 or TRBV12-4, with D unresolved. Trimming removed 3 bases from V and 8 bases from J, with 7 bases in between. There are 11 residues in the CDR3. CDR3: CASSFVVGYTF. CDR3 nucleotides: TGTGCCAGCAGTTTCGTGGTGGGCTACACCTTC.

The CDR3 is CASGTQRTGGTTGELFF. DNA of the CDR3: TGTGCCAGCGGGACTCAGCGGACAGGGGGAACCACCGGGGAGCTGTTTTTT. The chain has TRBV27 and TRBJ2-2; 10 bases match TRBD1. This CDR3 contains 17 residues. CDR1 and CDR2 (germline): MNHEY, SMNVEV (reference sequence). J was trimmed by 4 bases and V by 8 bases; bases with no gene match: 13.

Regarding this clone: Sequence at one end of the junction differs from germline and may be a read error. The chain couples TRBV2 to TRBJ1-1; 9 bases map to TRBD1. Per the germline V gene, CDR1 is SNHLY and CDR2 is FYNNEI. This CDR3 is 14 amino acids long. CDR3 sequence (DNA): TGTGCCAGCAGCGAAGACAGGGGGACGTTTGCCTATGCCTTT. It codes for CASSEDRGTFAYAF.

The chain couples TRBV7-9 to TRBJ1-1; no clear D gene. V was pared by 5 bases and J by 4 bases, with 8 bases between. From germline, CDR1 is SEHNR and CDR2 FQNEAQ (reference sequence). The CDR3 is 12 residues long. The CDR3 DNA reads TGTGCCAGCAGCCCGGAGAGCACTGAAGCTTTCTTT. Protein sequence: CASSPESTEAFF.

CDR3 sequence (DNA): TGTGCCAGCAGCTCCAGGACAGCGACCCGTTACGAGCAGTACTTC. This codes for CASSSRTATRYEQYF. This chain joins TRBV5-4 and TRBJ2-7; D might be TRBD1 (6 bases). The CDR3 is 15 residues long. Per the germline V gene, CDR1 is SGHNT and CDR2 is YYREEE (reference sequence). The germline V and J ends were trimmed by 3 bases and 4 bases, with 17 bases remaining between them. The full variable domain, in which reference TRBV5-4 and TRBJ2-7 provide the parts outside the CDR3, is ETGVTQSPTHLIKTRGQQVTLRCSSQSGHNTVSWYQQALGQGPQFIFQYYREEENGRGNFPPRFSGLQFPNYSSELNVNALELDDSALYLCASSSRTATRYEQYFGPGTRLTVT.

V usage is TRBV18 and J usage is TRBJ1-1; D is perhaps TRBD1 (5 bases). The V end was cut by 0 bases, the J end by 4 bases, with 9 bases between. The CDR3 contains 14 residues. Germline CDR1 and CDR2: KGHSH and LQKENI. CDR3: CASSPPGGGTEAFF. The CDR3, as DNA: TGTGCCAGCTCACCACCTGGTGGGGGCACTGAAGCTTTCTTT.

This rearrangement joins TRBV28 to TRBJ1-4; no firm D call. Trimming took 6 bases from V and 10 from J, leaving 24 bases between them. CDR1 is MDHEN and CDR2 is SYDVKM in the germline V gene. This CDR3 is built from 16 residues. The CDR3 here is CASSNRERERWRKLFF. The CDR3 region has the DNA TGTGCCAGCAGCAACCGGGAAAGGGAGCGATGGAGAAAACTGTTTTTT.

The chain joins TRBV5-4 to TRBJ2-7, with a tentative D call TRBD2 (6 bases). Trimming cost V 4 bases and J 4 bases, with 15 bases left between them. Germline-derived CDR1 and CDR2 are SGHNT and YYREEE (reference sequence). The CDR3 has 14 residues. CDR3 region: CASSPGRETYEQYF. CDR3 DNA: TGTGCCAGCAGCCCGGGACGGGAGACTTACGAGCAGTACTTC.

The chain employs TRBV11-2 and TRBJ1-2; D gene ambiguous. Trimming stripped 0 bases from V and 4 bases from J, with 15 bases between. CDR1 is SGHAT and CDR2 is FQNNGV in the germline V gene. The CDR3 is 16 amino acids. The CDR3 sequence: CASSLDHVGVSYGYTF. CDR3 DNA sequence: TGTGCCAGCAGCTTAGATCACGTAGGAGTTAGCTATGGCTACACCTTC.

The rearrangement joins TRBV28 to TRBJ1-2; D uncertain. CDR1 and CDR2 (germline): MDHEN, SYDVKM. The CDR3 sequence is 17 residues long. Trimming stripped 6 bases from V and 4 bases from J, with 24 bases between. The DNA of the CDR3 is TGTGCCAGCAGCGTTGGGGATCCTAGAGAAAACCTCTATGGCTACACCTTC. It yields the protein CASSVGDPRENLYGYTF.